The rows below give T cell receptor beta chains drawn from one sample of a study of blood T cell repertoires in COVID-19. Here immunoSEQ multiplex PCR was the method, and the copy in TCRdb shows in-frame clones only, minus some. The sample holds 80,000 or so clones, around 86% seen once. The sample was peripheral blood. All receptors derive from a woman aged 55-70 years with acute or convalescent COVID-19. Both conserved end residues are part of each CDR3. Each record gives: J gene, D gene, clone size, V gene, CDR3 DNA, CDR3 protein. The D gene is left open where the match is weak. Rows may omit the clone size; those that give it use once, few, many or a size class.

TRBJ2-3,TRBD2,.,TRBV3-1/TRBV3-2,TGTGCCAGCAGCCAAGATGCTTACGGTGGGGACCCGAGGACTAGCGGGGGCACAGATACGCAGTATTTT,CASSQDAYGGDPRTSGGTDTQYF
TRBJ2-7,TRBD1,.,TRBV5-6,TGTGCCAGCAGCTCCGGGACAGTGGATCTGGGCGAGCAGTACTTC,CASSSGTVDLGEQYF
TRBJ2-5,.,.,TRBV6-2/TRBV6-3,TGTGCCAGCAGTCGCGCCTCCCAAGAGACCCAGTACTTC,CASSRASQETQYF
TRBJ2-7,.,.,TRBV2,TGTGCCAGCACCCCAGGACAGAACGAGCAGTACTTC,CASTPGQNEQYF
TRBJ2-4,TRBD1,.,TRBV28,TGTGCCAGCAGTTGGGACTTGGACAGGGCGGAGAACATTCAGTACTTC,CASSWDLDRAENIQYF
TRBJ2-2,.,.,TRBV2,TGTGCCAGCAGGACAGAGAACACCGGGGAGCTGTTTTTT,CASRTENTGELFF
TRBJ1-4,TRBD1,.,TRBV9,TGTGCCAGCAGCGTAGGGACAGGAGAAAAACTGTTTTTT,CASSVGTGEKLFF
TRBJ1-2,.,few,TRBV11-3,TGTGCCAGCAGCTTAGGTAAGCCTAACTATGGCTACACCTTC,CASSLGKPNYGYTF
TRBJ1-2,.,.,TRBV6-5,TGTGCCAGCCGCCCCGGGGGCTATGGCTACACCTTC,CASRPGGYGYTF
TRBJ2-7,TRBD2,.,TRBV12-3/TRBV12-4,TGTGCCAGCAGTAGCGGGAGCACCTACGAGCAGTACTTC,CASSSGSTYEQYF
TRBJ2-3,TRBD2,.,TRBV3-1/TRBV3-2,TGTGCCAGCAGCCGTCATAGCGGGGGGGCGGGAGATACGCAGTATTTT,CASSRHSGGAGDTQYF
TRBJ2-3,.,.,TRBV24-1,TGTGCCACCGCCGGGGCGGGGGGACAGGGCTATGATACGCAGTATTTT,CATAGAGGQGYDTQYF
TRBJ2-1,TRBD2,.,TRBV6-5,TGTGCCAGCATTCACCTAGCGGGGGCCTACAATGAGCAGTTCTTC,CASIHLAGAYNEQFF
TRBJ2-7,TRBD1,.,TRBV10-3,TGTGCCATCAGCCCCGGGACAGGAACCTACGAGCAGTACTTC,CAISPGTGTYEQYF
TRBJ1-2,.,.,TRBV7-2,TGTGCCAGCAGCTTAATGGGCGCGCGCTACACCTTC,CASSLMGARYTF
TRBJ2-3,TRBD2,.,TRBV4-1,TGCGCCAGCAGCCAAGGTTCAGCGGGGGCCCTAGATACGCAGTATTTT,CASSQGSAGALDTQYF
TRBJ1-2,TRBD1,.,TRBV4-3,TGCGCCAGCAGCCAAATTGCGGGACAGGACTATGGCTACACCTTC,CASSQIAGQDYGYTF
TRBJ2-3,TRBD1,.,TRBV18,TGTGCCAGCTCACCAAGCGAACAGGGGGATACGCAGTATTTT,CASSPSEQGDTQYF
TRBJ2-7,.,.,TRBV12-3/TRBV12-4,TGTGCCAGCGGTAGGAGCTACGAGCAGTACTTC,CASGRSYEQYF
TRBJ1-2,TRBD1,once,TRBV4-1,TGCGCCAGCAGCCAGGCAGGGGGCGCCGGTCTCTATGGCTACACCTTC,CASSQAGGAGLYGYTF
TRBJ2-5,.,.,TRBV11-2,TGTGCCAGCAGCAACCGACAGGTGGAGACCCAGTACTTC,CASSNRQVETQYF
TRBJ1-5,.,once,TRBV6-5,TGTGCCAGCTACACTTGGGGGCGCAATCAGCCCCAGCATTTT,CASYTWGRNQPQHF
TRBJ1-1,.,.,TRBV7-9,TGTGCCAGCAGCTTACAGGCGAACACTGAAGCTTTCTTT,CASSLQANTEAFF
TRBJ2-3,TRBD1,.,TRBV5-1,TGCGCCAGCAGCTTGGCGACAGGGGGTGACACAGATACGCAGTATTTT,CASSLATGGDTDTQYF